The TCR beta chain described here comes from a study of human T cells and chemical hapten exposure. Time point reported: patch test 1, 2 weeks after DPC sensitization. The sample's treatment: therapeutic diphenylcyclopropenone sensitization with weekly scalp DPC. Unfractionated whole blood was the source of the extracted total RNA. V was cut by 3 bases and J by 0 bases, with 17 bases left in between. This CDR3 is built from 17 residues. Germline V gives CDR1 SGHTA, CDR2 FQGTGA. Many counts were recorded for this clonotype. In TCRdb, the RACE reads were re-called with MiXCR into one record per CDR3 protein. Among roughly 50,000 distinct CDR3 sequences, approximately 10% were seen once, and the ten largest hold about 1.8%.

The specimen was whole blood, collected in connection with sensitization to the hapten diphenylcyclopropenone (DPC). The clonotype originates from a woman aged 40 to 50 with alopecia areata. Some clones in this sample may be carry-over from other donors' samples. The gene calls are TRBV7-3 and TRBJ1-1; tentatively, D is TRBD1 (5 bases). CDR3 in DNA: TGTGCCAGCAGCTTTCCTTCTGGGGCCAGGGTGAACACTGAAGCTTTCTTT. Amino acids: CASSFPSGARVNTEAFF.